This TCR beta chain was obtained from a study of regulatory T cells in long-lasting Graves disease. This clonotype was recorded a few times. The time point is: newly diagnosed GD, antithyroid drugs for less than 3 months. Extracted PBMC RNA gave rise to the TCR library. This CDR3 is 14 amino acids long. Losses at the gene ends were 6 bases for V and 5 bases for J; bases not matched to a gene: 9. The authors built TCR beta libraries using iRepertoire HTBI primers and Arm-PCR of CDR3 regions. TCRdb redid the calling of the multiplex PCR reads with MiXCR, one entry per CDR3 protein. The sample consists of 300,000 to 400,000 distinct CDR3 sequences, approximately 15% of them appearing once. These data also formed part of another study, on T cells in Graves' hyperthyroidism and ophthalmopathy. Per that paper: Lactation, pregnancy, other autoimmune disease or uncontrolled infection led to exclusion of patients. HTBI primers drove first-round RT-PCR of the TCR CDR3.

This receptor was obtained from a man between 40 and 49 years old with Graves disease. This rearrangement joins TRBV12-3 or TRBV12-4 to TRBJ2-7, with 8 bases that match TRBD1. Sequenced material: peripheral blood mononuclear cells (PBMCs), taken at new diagnosis, from a patient treated with antithyroid drugs. CDR3 nucleotide sequence: TGTGCCAGCAGCCCCCGGACAGGGAACAACGAGCAGTACTTC. Residues: CASSPRTGNNEQYF.